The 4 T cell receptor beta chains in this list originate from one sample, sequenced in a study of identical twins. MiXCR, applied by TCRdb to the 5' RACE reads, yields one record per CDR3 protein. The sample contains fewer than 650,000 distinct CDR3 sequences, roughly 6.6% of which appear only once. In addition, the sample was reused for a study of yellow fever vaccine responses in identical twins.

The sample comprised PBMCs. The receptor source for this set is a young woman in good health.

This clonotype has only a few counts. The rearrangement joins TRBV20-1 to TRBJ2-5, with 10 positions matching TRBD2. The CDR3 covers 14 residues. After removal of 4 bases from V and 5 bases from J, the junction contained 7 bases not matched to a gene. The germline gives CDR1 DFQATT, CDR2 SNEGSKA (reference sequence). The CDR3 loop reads CSANLAGVMETQYF. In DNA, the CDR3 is TGCAGTGCTAATCTAGCGGGAGTTATGGAGACCCAGTACTTC.

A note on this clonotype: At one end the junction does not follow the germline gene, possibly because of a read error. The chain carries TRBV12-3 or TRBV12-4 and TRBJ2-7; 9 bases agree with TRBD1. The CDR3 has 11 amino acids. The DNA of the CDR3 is TGTGCCAGCAGTCCCGGGACAGGGACTAACTTC. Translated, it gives CASSPGTGTNF.

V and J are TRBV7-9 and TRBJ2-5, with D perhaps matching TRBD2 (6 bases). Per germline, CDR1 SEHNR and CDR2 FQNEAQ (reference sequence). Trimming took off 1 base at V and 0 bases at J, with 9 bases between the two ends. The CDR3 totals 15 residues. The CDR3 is CASSLVPGDQETQYF. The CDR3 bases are TGTGCCAGCAGCTTAGTCCCGGGGGACCAAGAGACCCAGTACTTC.

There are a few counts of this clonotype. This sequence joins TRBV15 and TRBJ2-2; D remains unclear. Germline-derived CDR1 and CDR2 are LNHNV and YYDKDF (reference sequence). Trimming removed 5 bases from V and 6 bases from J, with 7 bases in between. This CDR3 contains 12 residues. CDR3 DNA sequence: TGTGCCACCAGCCTAGTGGCCGGGGAGCTGTTTTTT. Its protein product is CATSLVAGELFF.